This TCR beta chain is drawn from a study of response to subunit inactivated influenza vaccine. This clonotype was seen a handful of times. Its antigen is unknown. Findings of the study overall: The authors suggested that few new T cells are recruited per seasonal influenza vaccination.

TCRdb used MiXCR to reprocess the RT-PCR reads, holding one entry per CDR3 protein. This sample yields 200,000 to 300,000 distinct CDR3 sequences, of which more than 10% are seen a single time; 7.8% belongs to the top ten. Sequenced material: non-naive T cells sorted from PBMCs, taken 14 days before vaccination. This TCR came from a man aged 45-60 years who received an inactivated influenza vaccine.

CDR3 residues: CASSLDQETQYF. The CDR3 DNA follows: TGTGCCAGCAGCTTAGATCAAGAGACCCAGTACTTC. The chain combines TRBV7-2 with TRBJ2-5; D is uncertain. Germline V CDR1 and CDR2: SGHTA, FQGNSA. Trimming cost V 1 base and J 2 bases, with 2 bases left between them. This CDR3 is 12 amino acids long.